This T cell receptor beta chain is from a study of blood T cells in healthy people across ages. Study-wide background: Per two T cells, about one barcoded beta molecule was captured through template switching. Findings and limits, study-wide: Higher diversity and more naive CD4+ cells were features of long-lived donors, compared to aged donors. Because donor CMV status was unknown, expanded clonotype changes were possibly confounded.

A word on this clonotype: Its matching antigen is unknown.

Combining a sample-barcoded 5' primer with a J-beta primer mix, a second PCR ran for roughly 7 to 11 cycles. One entry per CDR3 protein, called by TCRdb with MiXCR from the 5' RACE reads. Of about 1.4 million distinct CDR3 sequences in the sample, around 59% were seen once. Those donating, healthy Caucasian individuals from Russia, were aged roughly 6 to 90. The V end lost 0 bases, the J end lost 1 base, and 15 bases lay between the germline ends. Germline V gives CDR1 SGHRS, CDR2 YFSETQ. The CDR3 is made up of 17 amino acids. The chain links TRBV5-1 to TRBJ2-3, with D perhaps matching TRBD2 (6 bases). Specimen: blood. The receptor comes from a man between 18 and 35 years old in good health. CDR3 sequence (DNA): TGCGCCAGCAGCTTGGGGACGGGAGATTCTGGCACAGATACGCAGTATTTT. Amino acids: CASSLGTGDSGTDTQYF.